The following is a T cell receptor (beta chain) sequence with its context. This clonotype has a handful of counts. Its specific antigen is unknown. No clone much larger than this one lies a single base away; base qualities are absent. The sample belongs to a study of blood T cells in healthy people across ages (dated by TCRdb to about 2015). Turning to the overall study: In model experiments, roughly one uniquely barcoded TCR beta cDNA molecule per two T cells was captured by template switching. Using deep sequencing normalized with unique cDNA molecular identifiers, the study measured how TCR beta repertoire diversity changes with age. Four age groups were formed from the donors: young (average about 17 years), middle-aged (roughly 38), aged (roughly 58) and long-lived (82). Donors of different ages were randomly distributed across sequencing lanes to avoid experimental bias. Using the same blood draw, the study looked at two additional independent replicas of 1 million unique cDNA reads for two donors, one aged 18 to 30 and the other aged 80 or older. Overall study results and their limits: Observed TCR beta diversity per million T cells fell roughly linearly with age, and a significant reduction was already apparent by age about 36. Because donor CMV infection status was unknown, age-related changes in expanded clonotypes were potentially confounded. Compared with the aged group, the long-lived group had more naive CD4+ T cells, fewer expanded clones and increased TCR diversity, a pattern suggesting age selection. A strong correlation was found between observed TCR beta diversity and the percentage of naive T cells measured by flow cytometry. Since profiling was done on bulk unsorted PBMCs, naive and antigen-experienced compartments could not be conclusively compared. Estimates of total diversity from one million sequenced T cells were regarded as lower bounds and underestimates.

The approximately 39 donors, aged about 6 to 95 years, were systemically healthy Caucasian individuals from Russia. Each donor gave about 9.7 milliliters of peripheral blood, drawn into EDTA-treated Vacutainer tubes. Ficoll-Paque density-gradient centrifugation was used to isolate PBMCs, with at least 6 million per sample. Trizol reagent was used to extract total RNA from PBMCs, with at least 6 micrograms per sample. Naive CD45RAhigh/CD27high T cell percentages were measured by flow cytometry on a PBMC aliquot from every donor. Library construction relied on 5' RACE. The listed sequencing device is Illumina HiSeq 2500. A second PCR of roughly 6 to 11 cycles was run with a J-beta primer mix and a sample-barcoded 5' primer. Each TCR beta cDNA molecule received a unique molecular identifier from a template-switch 5' adaptor carrying 12 random nucleotides. At least 2.5 million CDR3-containing paired-end reads were obtained from each sample. First-strand cDNA was synthesized from all RNA with the Mint cDNA synthesis kit, primed by a TRBC-specific oligonucleotide. Following uracil-DNA glycosylase treatment, all cDNA underwent a first 18-cycle PCR with the universal primers M1SS and BC2_uni_R. Concerning the study's data processing: For normalization, 1 million high-quality reads, each with a distinct molecular identifier, were randomly selected from each sample. Reads with shared molecular identifiers were discarded instead of being binned into consensus sequences. MiTCR, with a Q25 quality threshold and the strictest error-elimination algorithm, was used for CDR3 identification, clonotype clustering and error correction. A nonparametric unseen species model with Euler transformation was used to estimate lower-bound total TCR beta diversity. Through fastp at Q25 and MiXCR, TCRdb rebuilt clones from the public reads, retaining in-frame beta chains. When rows share a CDR3 protein, they turn into one entry using the most common DNA and genes. The V and J calls shown here were made by TCRdb, not taken from the authors' results. This sample has about 590,000 distinct CDR3 sequences in its table, and approximately 30% of those were observed once. About 15% of the sample lies in the top ten.

What was sequenced was blood. This clonotype was obtained from a woman older than 75 in good health.

The nucleotide sequence reads TGTGCCAGTAGATCATTATTGACAGGGGTGAACACTGAAGCTTTCTTT. The translation is CASRSLLTGVNTEAFF. Here the chain combines TRBV19 and TRBJ1-1, and TRBD1 matches 8 of the central bases. For this chain, trimming is 6 bases at the V end and 0 bases at the J end, and the number of junction bases without a gene match is 9. Inclusive of the bounding cysteine and phenylalanine, the CDR3 is 16 residues long. CDR3 DNA is the only sequence kept; it has 48 bases, read in frame from the first base. Taken from the germline V gene (reference sequence), the CDR1 and CDR2 loops are LNHDA and SQIVND.